These T cell receptor beta chains were read from a single sample in a study of T cells in Graves' hyperthyroidism and ophthalmopathy. TCRdb analysed the multiplex PCR reads with MiXCR anew, one entry per CDR3 protein. The repertoire holds 50,000 to 60,000 distinct CDR3 sequences, with less than 60% as singletons. Sequences were obtained from blood. These receptors were collected from a woman in her forties or fifties with Graves' ophthalmopathy. The CDR3 runs from the conserved cysteine through the conserved F or W. A D gene is named only where the DNA matches it firmly.

d_gene	j_gene	v_gene	CDR3aa	CDR3nt
-	TRBJ1-5	TRBV7-9	CASSPPSDQETQHF	TGTGCCAGCAGCCCGCCGAGTGACCAAGAGACCCAGCATTTT
-	TRBJ1-1	TRBV15	CATSERTGGARTEAFF	TGTGCCACCAGCGAGAGGACTGGGGGGGCACGGACTGAAGCTTTCTTT
-	TRBJ1-2	TRBV12-5	CASNLLLMEENSNYGYTF	TGTGCCAGCAACCTTTTGCTCATGGAGGAAAATTCAAACTATGGCTACACCTTC
-	TRBJ2-2	TRBV10-3	CAIQSGNTGELFF	TGTGCCATCCAGAGCGGGAACACCGGGGAGCTGTTTTTT
-	TRBJ2-3	TRBV5-6	CASSLEWDTQYF	TGTGCCAGCAGCCTGGAGTGGGATACGCAGTATTTT
TRBD2	TRBJ2-3	TRBV20-1	CSARGGASGRDTQYF	TGCAGTGCTAGAGGAGGGGCTAGCGGGAGAGATACGCAGTATTTT
-	TRBJ2-4	TRBV20-1	CSAKSLRGLIAKNIQYF	TGCAGTGCTAAATCGCTGAGGGGCTTGATAGCCAAAAACATTCAGTACTTC
-	TRBJ1-2	TRBV4-2	CASSQDKDTTVYGYTF	TGTGCCAGCAGCCAAGACAAGGACACCACTGTCTATGGCTACACCTTC
TRBD1	TRBJ2-3	TRBV10-3	CAISGRQGAIDTQYF	TGTGCCATCAGTGGTAGACAGGGGGCTATAGATACGCAGTATTTT
-	TRBJ2-3	TRBV7-4	CASSLRAGISTDTQYF	TGTGCCAGCAGCTTACGGGCAGGGATAAGCACAGATACGCAGTATTTT
-	TRBJ2-3	TRBV7-3	CASSSQGLSPTDTQYF	TGTGCCAGCAGCTCCCAGGGGTTGTCTCCCACAGATACGCAGTATTTT
TRBD2	TRBJ2-5	TRBV7-9	CASSSGTSGGIGTQYF	TGTGCCAGCAGCTCTGGGACTAGCGGGGGAATAGGGACCCAGTACTTC
-	TRBJ2-7	TRBV29-1	CRAQGAGVWYEQYF	TGCAGGGCTCAAGGGGCAGGAGTTTGGTACGAGCAGTACTTC
TRBD1	TRBJ2-2	TRBV20-1	CSARDDTGGKDTGELFF	TGCAGTGCTAGAGATGATACAGGGGGCAAGGACACCGGGGAGCTGTTTTTT